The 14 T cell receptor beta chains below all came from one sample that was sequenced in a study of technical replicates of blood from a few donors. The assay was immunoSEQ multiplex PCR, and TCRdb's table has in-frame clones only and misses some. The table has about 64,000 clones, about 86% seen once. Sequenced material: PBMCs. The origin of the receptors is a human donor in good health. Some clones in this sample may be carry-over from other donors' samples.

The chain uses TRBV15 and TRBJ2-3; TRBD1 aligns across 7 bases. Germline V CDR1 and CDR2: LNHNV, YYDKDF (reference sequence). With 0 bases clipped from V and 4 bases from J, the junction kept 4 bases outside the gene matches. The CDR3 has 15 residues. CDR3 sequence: CATSRDGQGADTQYF. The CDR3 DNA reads TGTGCCACCAGCAGAGATGGGCAGGGGGCAGATACGCAGTATTTT.

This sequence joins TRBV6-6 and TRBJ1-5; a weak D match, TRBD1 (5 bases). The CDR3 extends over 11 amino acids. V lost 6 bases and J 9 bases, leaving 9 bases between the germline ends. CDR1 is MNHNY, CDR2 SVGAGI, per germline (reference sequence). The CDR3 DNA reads TGTGCCAGCAGAGGGGAAGCGCCCCAGCATTTT. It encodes CASRGEAPQHF.

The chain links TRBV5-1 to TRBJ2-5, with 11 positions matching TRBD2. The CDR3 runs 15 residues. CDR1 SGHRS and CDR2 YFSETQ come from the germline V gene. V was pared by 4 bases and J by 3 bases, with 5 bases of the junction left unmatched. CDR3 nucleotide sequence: TGCGCCAGCAGCCCAACTAGCGGGGGAAAAGAGACCCAGTACTTC. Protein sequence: CASSPTSGGKETQYF.

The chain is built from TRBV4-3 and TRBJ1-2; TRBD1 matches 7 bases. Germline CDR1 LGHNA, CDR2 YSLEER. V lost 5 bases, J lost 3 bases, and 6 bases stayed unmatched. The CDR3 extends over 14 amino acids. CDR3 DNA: TGCGCCAGCAGCAGGGACAGCGAAGACTATGGCTACACCTTC. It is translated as CASSRDSEDYGYTF.

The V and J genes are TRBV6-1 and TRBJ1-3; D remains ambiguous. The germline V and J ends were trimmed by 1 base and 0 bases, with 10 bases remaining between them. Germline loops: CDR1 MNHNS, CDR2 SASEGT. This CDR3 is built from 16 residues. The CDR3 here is CASSEDSQISGNTIYF. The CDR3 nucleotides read TGTGCCAGCAGTGAAGATTCTCAGATCTCTGGAAACACCATATATTTT.

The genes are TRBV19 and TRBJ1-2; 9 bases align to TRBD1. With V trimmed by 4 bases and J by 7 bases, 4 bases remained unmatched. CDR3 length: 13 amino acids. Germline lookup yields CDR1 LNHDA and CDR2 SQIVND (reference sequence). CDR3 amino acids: CASSKQGAFGYTF. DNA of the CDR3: TGTGCCAGTAGTAAACAGGGGGCGTTTGGCTACACCTTC.

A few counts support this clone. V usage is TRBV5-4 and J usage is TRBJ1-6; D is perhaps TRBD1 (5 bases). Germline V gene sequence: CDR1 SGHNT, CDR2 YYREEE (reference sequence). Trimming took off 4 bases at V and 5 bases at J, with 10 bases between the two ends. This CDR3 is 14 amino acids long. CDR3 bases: TGTGCCAGCAGCCGGCCGGGGGATAATTCACCCCTCCACTTT. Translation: CASSRPGDNSPLHF.

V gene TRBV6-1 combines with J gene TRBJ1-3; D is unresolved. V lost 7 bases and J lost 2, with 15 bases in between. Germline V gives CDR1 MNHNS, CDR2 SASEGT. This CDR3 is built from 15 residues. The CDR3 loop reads CASNSLAQPGNTIYF. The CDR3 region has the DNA TGTGCCAGCAACTCGTTAGCCCAGCCTGGAAACACCATATATTTT.

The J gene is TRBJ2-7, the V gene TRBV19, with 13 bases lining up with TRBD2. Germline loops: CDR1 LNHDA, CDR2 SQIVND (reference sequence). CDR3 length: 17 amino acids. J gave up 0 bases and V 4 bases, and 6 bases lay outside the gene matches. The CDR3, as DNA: TGTGCCAGTAGTAGGCACGGGACTAGCGGGGTCTCCTACGAGCAGTACTTC. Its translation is CASSRHGTSGVSYEQYF.

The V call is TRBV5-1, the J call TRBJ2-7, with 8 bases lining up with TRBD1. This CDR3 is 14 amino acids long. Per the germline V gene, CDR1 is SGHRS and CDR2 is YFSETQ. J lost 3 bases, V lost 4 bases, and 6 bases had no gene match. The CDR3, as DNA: TGCGCCAGCAGCCTACAGGGGGAGCACTACGAGCAGTACTTC. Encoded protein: CASSLQGEHYEQYF.

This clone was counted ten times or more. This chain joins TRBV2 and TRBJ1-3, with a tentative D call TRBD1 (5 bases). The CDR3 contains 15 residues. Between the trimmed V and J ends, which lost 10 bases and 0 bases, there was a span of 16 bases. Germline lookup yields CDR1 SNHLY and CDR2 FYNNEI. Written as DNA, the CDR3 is TGTGCCATCCTGGACACGTTAAACTCTGGAAACACCATATATTTT. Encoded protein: CAILDTLNSGNTIYF.

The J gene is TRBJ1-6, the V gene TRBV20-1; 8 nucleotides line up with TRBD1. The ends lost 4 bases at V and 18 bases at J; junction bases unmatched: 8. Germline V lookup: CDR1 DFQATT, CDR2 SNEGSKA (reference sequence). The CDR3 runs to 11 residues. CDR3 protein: CSATTGGSRHF. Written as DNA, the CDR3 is TGCAGTGCTACCACAGGGGGTTCCCGCCACTTT.

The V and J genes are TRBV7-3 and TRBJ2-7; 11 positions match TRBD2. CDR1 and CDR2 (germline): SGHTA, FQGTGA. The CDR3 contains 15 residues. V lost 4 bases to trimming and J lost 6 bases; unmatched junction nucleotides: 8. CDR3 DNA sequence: TGTGCCAGCAGCTCCTTAGCGGGGGGGCCTGGCGAGCAGTACTTC. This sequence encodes CASSSLAGGPGEQYF.

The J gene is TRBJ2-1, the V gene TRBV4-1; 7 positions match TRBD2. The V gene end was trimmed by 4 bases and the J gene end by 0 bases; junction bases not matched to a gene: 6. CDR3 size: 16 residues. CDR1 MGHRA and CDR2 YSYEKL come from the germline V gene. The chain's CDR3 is CASSPYSSGSYNEQFF. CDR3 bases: TGCGCCAGCAGCCCATACTCTAGCGGCTCCTACAATGAGCAGTTCTTC.